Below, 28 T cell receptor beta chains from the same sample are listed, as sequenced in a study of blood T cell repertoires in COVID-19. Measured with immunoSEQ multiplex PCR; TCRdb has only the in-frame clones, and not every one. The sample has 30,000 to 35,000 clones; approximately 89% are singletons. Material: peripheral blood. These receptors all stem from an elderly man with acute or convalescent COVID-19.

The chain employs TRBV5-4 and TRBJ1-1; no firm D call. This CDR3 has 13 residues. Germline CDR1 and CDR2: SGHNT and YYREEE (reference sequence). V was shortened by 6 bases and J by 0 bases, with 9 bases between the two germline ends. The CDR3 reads CASTTNVNTEAFF. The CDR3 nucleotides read TGTGCCAGCACTACGAATGTGAACACTGAAGCTTTCTTT.

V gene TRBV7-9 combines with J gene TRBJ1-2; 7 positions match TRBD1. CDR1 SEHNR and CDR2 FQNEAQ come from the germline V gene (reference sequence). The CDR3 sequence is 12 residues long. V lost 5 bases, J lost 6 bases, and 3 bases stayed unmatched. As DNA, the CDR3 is TGTGCCAGCAGCGCGACAGGGAATGGCTACACCTTC. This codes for CASSATGNGYTF.

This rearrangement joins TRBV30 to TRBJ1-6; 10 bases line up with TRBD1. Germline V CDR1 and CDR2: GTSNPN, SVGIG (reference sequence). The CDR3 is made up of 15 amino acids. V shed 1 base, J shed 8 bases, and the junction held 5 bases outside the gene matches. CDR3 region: CAWSATGTGDSPLHF. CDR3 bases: TGTGCCTGGAGTGCGACCGGGACAGGGGATTCACCCCTCCACTTT.

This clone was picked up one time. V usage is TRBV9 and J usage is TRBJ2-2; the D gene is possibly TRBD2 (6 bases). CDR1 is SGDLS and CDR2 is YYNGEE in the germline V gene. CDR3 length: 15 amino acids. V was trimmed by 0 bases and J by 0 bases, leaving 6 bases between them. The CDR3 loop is CASSVVAANTGELFF. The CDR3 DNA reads TGTGCCAGCAGCGTAGTAGCGGCGAACACCGGGGAGCTGTTTTTT. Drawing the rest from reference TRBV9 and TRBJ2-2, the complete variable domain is DSGVTQTPKHLITATGQRVTLRCSPRSGDLSVYWYQQSLDQGLQFLIQYYNGEERAKGNILERFSAQQFPDLHSELNLSSLELGDSALYFCASSVVAANTGELFFGEGSRLTVL.

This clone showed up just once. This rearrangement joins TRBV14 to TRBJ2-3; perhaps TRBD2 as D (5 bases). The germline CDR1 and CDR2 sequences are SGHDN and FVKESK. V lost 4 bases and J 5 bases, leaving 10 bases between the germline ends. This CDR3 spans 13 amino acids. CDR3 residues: CASSRLRGDTQYF. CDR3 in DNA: TGTGCCAGCAGCCGGCTCCGGGGAGATACGCAGTATTTT. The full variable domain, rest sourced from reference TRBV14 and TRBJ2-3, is EAGVTQFPSHSVIEKGQTVTLRCDPISGHDNLYWYRRVMGKEIKFLLHFVKESKQDESGMPNNRFLAERTGGTYSTLKVQPAELEDSGVYFCASSRLRGDTQYFGPGTRLTVL.

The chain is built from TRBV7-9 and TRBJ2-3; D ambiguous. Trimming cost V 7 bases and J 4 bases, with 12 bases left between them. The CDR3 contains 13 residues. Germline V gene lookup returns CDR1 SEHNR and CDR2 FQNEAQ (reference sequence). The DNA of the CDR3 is TGTGCCAGCACCCCTTTCGGTGCAGATACGCAGTATTTT. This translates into CASTPFGADTQYF.

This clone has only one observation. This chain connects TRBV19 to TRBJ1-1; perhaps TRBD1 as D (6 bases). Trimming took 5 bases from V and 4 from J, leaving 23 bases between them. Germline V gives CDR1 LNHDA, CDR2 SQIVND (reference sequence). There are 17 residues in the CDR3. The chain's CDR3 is CASSPFGGAALGTEAFF. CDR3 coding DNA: TGTGCCAGTAGTCCCTTCGGGGGGGCGGCACTGGGCACTGAAGCTTTCTTT.

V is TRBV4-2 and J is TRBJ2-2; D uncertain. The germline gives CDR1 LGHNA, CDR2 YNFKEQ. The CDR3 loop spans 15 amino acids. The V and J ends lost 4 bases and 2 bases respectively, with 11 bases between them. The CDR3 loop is CASSPVGLNTGELFF. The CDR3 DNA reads TGTGCCAGCAGCCCCGTGGGCCTTAACACCGGGGAGCTGTTTTTT.

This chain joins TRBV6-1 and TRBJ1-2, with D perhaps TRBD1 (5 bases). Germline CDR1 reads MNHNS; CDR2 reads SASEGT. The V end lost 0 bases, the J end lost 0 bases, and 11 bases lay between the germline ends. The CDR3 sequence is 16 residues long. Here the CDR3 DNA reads TGTGCCAGCAGTGAAGCGGGAGGGGCCGCTAACTATGGCTACACCTTC. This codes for CASSEAGGAANYGYTF.

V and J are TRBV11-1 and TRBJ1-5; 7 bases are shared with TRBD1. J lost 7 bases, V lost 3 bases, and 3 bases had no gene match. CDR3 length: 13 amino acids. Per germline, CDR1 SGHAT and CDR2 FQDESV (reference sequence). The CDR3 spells CASSLTGNQPQHF. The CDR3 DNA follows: TGTGCCAGCAGCTTGACAGGGAACCAGCCCCAGCATTTT.

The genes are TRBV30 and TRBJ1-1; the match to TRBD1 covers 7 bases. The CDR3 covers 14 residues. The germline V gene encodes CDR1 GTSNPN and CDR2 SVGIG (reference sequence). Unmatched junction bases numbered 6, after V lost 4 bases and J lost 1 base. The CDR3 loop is CAWNPGQTNTEAFF. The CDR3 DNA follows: TGTGCCTGGAATCCGGGACAGACGAACACTGAAGCTTTCTTT.

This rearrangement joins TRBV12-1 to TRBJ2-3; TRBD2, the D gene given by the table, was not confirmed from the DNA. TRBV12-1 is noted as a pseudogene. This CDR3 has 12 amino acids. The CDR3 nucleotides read TGTGCCAGCGGACTGTCCACAGATACGCAGTATTTT. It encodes CASGLSTDTQYF.

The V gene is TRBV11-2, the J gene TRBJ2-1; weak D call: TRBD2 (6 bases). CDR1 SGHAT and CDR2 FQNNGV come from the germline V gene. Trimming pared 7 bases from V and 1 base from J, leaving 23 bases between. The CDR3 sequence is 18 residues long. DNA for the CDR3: TGTGCCAGCACCCCGACGTGGGGAGGCCAAGGGTCCTACAATGAGCAGTTCTTC. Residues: CASTPTWGGQGSYNEQFF.

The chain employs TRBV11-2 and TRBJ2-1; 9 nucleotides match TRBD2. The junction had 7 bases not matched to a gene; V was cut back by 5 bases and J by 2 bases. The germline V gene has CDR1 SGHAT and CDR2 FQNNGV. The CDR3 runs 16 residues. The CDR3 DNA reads TGTGCCAGCAGCGTCTCTAGCGGGGAAACCTACAATGAGCAGTTCTTC. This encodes CASSVSSGETYNEQFF.

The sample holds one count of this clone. Here the CDR3 DNA reads TGTGCCAGTAGTGCCCTAGTGGCTGAGGGAGCCAAAAACATTCAGTACTTC. It translates to CASSALVAEGAKNIQYF. The chain uses TRBV19 and TRBJ2-4; D is possibly TRBD2 (5 bases). V lost 5 bases to trimming and J lost 0 bases, with 17 bases between them. The CDR3 length is 17 residues. Germline V CDR1 and CDR2: LNHDA, SQIVND (reference sequence).

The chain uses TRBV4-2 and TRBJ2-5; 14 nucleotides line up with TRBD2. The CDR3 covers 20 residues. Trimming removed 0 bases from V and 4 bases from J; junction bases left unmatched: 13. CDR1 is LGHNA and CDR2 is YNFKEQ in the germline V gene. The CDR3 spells CASSQEGLGLAGEEGETQYF. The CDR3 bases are TGTGCCAGCAGCCAAGAGGGGTTGGGACTAGCGGGAGAGGAAGGAGAGACCCAGTACTTC.

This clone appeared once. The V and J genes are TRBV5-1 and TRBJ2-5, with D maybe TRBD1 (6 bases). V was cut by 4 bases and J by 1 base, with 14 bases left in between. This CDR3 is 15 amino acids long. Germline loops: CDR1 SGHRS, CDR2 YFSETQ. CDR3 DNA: TGCGCCAGCAGCCCCGGGACAACGACCCAAGAGACCCAGTACTTC. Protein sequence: CASSPGTTTQETQYF. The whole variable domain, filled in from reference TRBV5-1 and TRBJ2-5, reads KAGVTQTPRYLIKTRGQQVTLSCSPISGHRSVSWYQQTPGQGLQFLFEYFSETQRNKGNFPGRFSGRQFSNSRSEMNVSTLELGDSALYLCASSPGTTTQETQYFGPGTRLLVL.

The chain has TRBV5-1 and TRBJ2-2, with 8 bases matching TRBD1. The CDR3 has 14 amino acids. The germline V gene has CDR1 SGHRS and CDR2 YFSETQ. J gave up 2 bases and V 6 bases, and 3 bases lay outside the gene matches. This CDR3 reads CASKTGVNTGELFF. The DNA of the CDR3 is TGCGCCAGCAAGACAGGGGTAAACACCGGGGAGCTGTTTTTT.

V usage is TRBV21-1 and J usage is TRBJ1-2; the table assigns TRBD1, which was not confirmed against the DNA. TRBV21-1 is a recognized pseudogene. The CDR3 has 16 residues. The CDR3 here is CASSAHGAGPHYGYTF. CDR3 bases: TGTGCCAGCAGCGCTCATGGGGCAGGGCCCCACTATGGCTACACCTTC.

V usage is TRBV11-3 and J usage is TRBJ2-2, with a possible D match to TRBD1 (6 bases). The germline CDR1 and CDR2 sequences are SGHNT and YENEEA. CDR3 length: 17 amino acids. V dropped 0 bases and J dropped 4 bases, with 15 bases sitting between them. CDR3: CASSLEQGPSGTGELFF. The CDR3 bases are TGTGCCAGCAGCTTAGAGCAGGGGCCCTCGGGCACCGGGGAGCTGTTTTTT. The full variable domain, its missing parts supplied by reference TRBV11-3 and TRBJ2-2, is EAGVVQSPRYKIIEKKQPVAFWCNPISGHNTLYWYLQNLGQGPELLIRYENEEAVDDSQLPKDRFSAERLKGVDSTLKIQPAELGDSAVYLCASSLEQGPSGTGELFFGEGSRLTVL.

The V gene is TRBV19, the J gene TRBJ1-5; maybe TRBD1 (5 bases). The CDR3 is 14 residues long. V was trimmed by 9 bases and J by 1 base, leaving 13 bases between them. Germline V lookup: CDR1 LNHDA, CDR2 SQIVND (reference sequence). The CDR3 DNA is TGTGCCAGCACTACGCGGGGGAGCAATCAGCCCCAGCATTTT. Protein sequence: CASTTRGSNQPQHF.

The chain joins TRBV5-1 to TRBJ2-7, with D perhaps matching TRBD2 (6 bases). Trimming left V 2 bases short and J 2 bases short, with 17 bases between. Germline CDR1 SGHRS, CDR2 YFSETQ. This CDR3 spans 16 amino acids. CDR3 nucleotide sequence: TGCGCCAGCAGCTTCACCCCGGGAGTTCCAGCCTACGAGCAGTACTTC. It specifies CASSFTPGVPAYEQYF. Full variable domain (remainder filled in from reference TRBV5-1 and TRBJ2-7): KAGVTQTPRYLIKTRGQQVTLSCSPISGHRSVSWYQQTPGQGLQFLFEYFSETQRNKGNFPGRFSGRQFSNSRSEMNVSTLELGDSALYLCASSFTPGVPAYEQYFGPGTRLTVT.

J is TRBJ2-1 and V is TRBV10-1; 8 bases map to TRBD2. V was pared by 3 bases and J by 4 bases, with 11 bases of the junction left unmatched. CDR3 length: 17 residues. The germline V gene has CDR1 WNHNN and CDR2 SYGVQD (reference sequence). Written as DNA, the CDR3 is TGCGCCAGCAGTGATCGGCCCGGGAGGGCCGGATACAATGAGCAGTTCTTC. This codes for CASSDRPGRAGYNEQFF.

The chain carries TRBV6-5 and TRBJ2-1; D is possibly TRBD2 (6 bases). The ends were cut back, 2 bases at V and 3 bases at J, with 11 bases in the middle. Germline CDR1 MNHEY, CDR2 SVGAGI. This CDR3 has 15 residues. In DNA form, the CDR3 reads TGTGCCAGCAGTTACGGGGGACTCCTCTACAATGAGCAGTTCTTC. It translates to CASSYGGLLYNEQFF.

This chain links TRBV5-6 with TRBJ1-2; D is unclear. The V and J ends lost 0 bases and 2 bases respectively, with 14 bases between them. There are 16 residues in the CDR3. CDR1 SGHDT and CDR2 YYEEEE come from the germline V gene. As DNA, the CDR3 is TGTGCCAGCAGCTTGGTCGGAGGGATAGGGAACTATGGCTACACCTTC. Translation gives CASSLVGGIGNYGYTF.

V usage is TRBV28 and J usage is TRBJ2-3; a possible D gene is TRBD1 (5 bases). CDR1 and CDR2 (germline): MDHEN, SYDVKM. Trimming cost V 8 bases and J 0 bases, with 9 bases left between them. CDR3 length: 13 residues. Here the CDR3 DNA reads TGTGCCAGCGGGGCACCCAGCACAGATACGCAGTATTTT. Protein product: CASGAPSTDTQYF. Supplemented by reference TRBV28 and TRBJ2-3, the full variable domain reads DVKVTQSSRYLVKRTGEKVFLECVQDMDHENMFWYRQDPGLGLRLIYFSYDVKMKEKGDIPEGYSVSREKKERFSLILESASTNQTSMYLCASGAPSTDTQYFGPGTRLTVL.

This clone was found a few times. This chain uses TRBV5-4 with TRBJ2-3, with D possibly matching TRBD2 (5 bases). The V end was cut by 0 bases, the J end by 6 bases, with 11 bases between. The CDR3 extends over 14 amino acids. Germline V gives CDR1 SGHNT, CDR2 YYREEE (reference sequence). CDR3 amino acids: CASSLAGWEDTQYF. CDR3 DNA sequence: TGTGCCAGCAGCTTGGCGGGGTGGGAGGATACGCAGTATTTT.

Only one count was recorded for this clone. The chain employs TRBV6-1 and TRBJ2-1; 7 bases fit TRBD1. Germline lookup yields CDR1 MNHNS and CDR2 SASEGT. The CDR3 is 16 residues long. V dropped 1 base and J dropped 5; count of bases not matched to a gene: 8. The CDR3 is CASSEETGTIHNEQFF. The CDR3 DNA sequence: TGTGCCAGCAGTGAAGAGACAGGGACAATCCACAATGAGCAGTTCTTC.